This TCR beta chain was captured in a study of siplizumab effects on memory and regulatory T cells. Libraries were prepared by immunoSEQ multiplex PCR; TCRdb keeps only in-frame clonotypes and omits some of them. The repertoire holds approximately 13,000 clones, 30% to 50% seen once, with roughly 9.1% in the top ten. Of note for this clone: The antigen remains undetermined.

The authors kept the mixed lymphocyte reaction cells in coculture at 37°C for approximately 6 days. The clonotype was recovered from a human donor in good health; the cells came from an allogeneic mixed lymphocyte reaction. The sample consisted of CFSE-low (dividing) CD8+ T cells sorted from an allogeneic mixed lymphocyte reaction.

CDR3 loop: CASSFGGPGSNQPQHF. As DNA, the CDR3 is TGTGCCAGCAGTTTCGGAGGGCCTGGGAGCAATCAGCCCCAGCATTTT. The chain combines TRBV27 with TRBJ1-5; D not resolved. CDR1 is MNHEY and CDR2 is SMNVEV in the germline V gene (reference sequence). This CDR3 has 16 amino acids. V lost 3 bases to trimming and J lost 1 base, with 13 bases between them.